These 21 T cell receptor beta chains were sequenced from one sample in a study of early T cells in non-severe SARS-CoV-2 infection. TCRdb reprocessed the 5' RACE reads via MiXCR and lists one record per CDR3 protein. The table shows about 49,000 distinct CDR3 sequences, with approximately 12% occurring only once. Sequencing used whole blood. The receptor source for this set is an adult who was a healthcare worker with PCR-confirmed SARS-CoV-2 infection or an uninfected control (not recorded which).

At least ten counts were recorded for this clonotype. V usage is TRBV21-1 and J usage is TRBJ1-4. TRBV21-1 constitutes a pseudogene. This CDR3 spans 15 amino acids. This CDR3 is CASRPSRPPSEKLFF. The CDR3 DNA is TGTGCCAGCAGGCCGAGCCGCCCTCCTAGTGAAAAACTGTTTTTT.

This clonotype has ten or more counts. The V and J genes are TRBV27 and TRBJ1-1; D is perhaps TRBD1 (5 bases). The germline V and J ends were trimmed by 6 bases and 5 bases, with 13 bases remaining between them. The germline V gene encodes CDR1 MNHEY and CDR2 SMNVEV (reference sequence). This CDR3 comprises 13 residues. Here the CDR3 reads CASSRGGVTEAFF. CDR3 DNA: TGTGCCAGCAGCCGGGGGGGTGTTACTGAAGCTTTCTTT.

V gene TRBV11-2 combines with J gene TRBJ2-4; D is unclear. Germline V CDR1 and CDR2: SGHAT, FQNNGV. Trimming took 3 bases from V and 6 from J, leaving 9 bases between them. The CDR3 contains 13 residues. For the CDR3, the DNA is TGTGCCAGCAGCTTGGATCTGGGAAACATTCAGTACTTC. This codes for CASSLDLGNIQYF.

V gene TRBV28 combines with J gene TRBJ2-7; no reliable D call. CDR1 is MDHEN, CDR2 SYDVKM, per germline. V dropped 7 bases and J dropped 0 bases, with 10 bases sitting between them. The CDR3 loop spans 13 amino acids. For the CDR3, the DNA is TGTGCCAGCACCGGACCGAACTCCTACGAGCAGTACTTC. This encodes CASTGPNSYEQYF.

Only a few counts were recorded for this clonotype. This rearrangement joins TRBV7-2 to TRBJ2-4, with D maybe TRBD2 (6 bases). The germline V and J ends were trimmed by 2 bases and 15 bases, with 14 bases remaining between them. The germline gives CDR1 SGHTA, CDR2 FQGNSA. The CDR3 length is 12 residues. CDR3 in amino acids: CASSLRQRAPYF. The CDR3 region has the DNA TGTGCCAGCAGCTTAAGACAGCGGGCCCCGTACTTC.

At least ten counts were recorded for this clonotype. The rearrangement uses TRBV10-1 and TRBJ2-3; D is unclear. Germline CDR1 is WNHNN and CDR2 is SYGVQD (reference sequence). Trimming left V 3 bases short and J 8 bases short, with 12 bases between. The CDR3 is made up of 13 amino acids. Here the CDR3 reads CASSEGLLRTQYF. The CDR3 DNA reads as TGCGCCAGCAGTGAAGGGTTGCTTCGTACGCAGTATTTT.

In its sample, this clonotype ranks as medium-sized. This chain uses TRBV15 with TRBJ1-1, with D perhaps matching TRBD1 (5 bases). Germline V gene sequence: CDR1 LNHNV, CDR2 YYDKDF (reference sequence). V was trimmed by 0 bases and J by 3 bases, leaving 8 bases between them. The CDR3 has 14 amino acids. For the CDR3, the DNA is TGTGCCACCAGCAGAGATGGGACTGACACTGAAGCTTTCTTT. Protein sequence: CATSRDGTDTEAFF.

This clonotype appeared many times. The chain's CDR3 is CSASRTSSYNEQFF. The CDR3 nucleotides are TGCAGTGCTAGTCGGACTAGTTCTTACAATGAGCAGTTCTTC. V gene TRBV20-1 combines with J gene TRBJ2-1; 7 nucleotides agree with TRBD2. Germline CDR1 is DFQATT and CDR2 is SNEGSKA (reference sequence). V dropped 3 bases and J dropped 4; count of bases not matched to a gene: 6. The CDR3 is made up of 14 amino acids.

This clonotype was seen many times. The gene calls are TRBV9 and TRBJ2-5, with TRBD1 identical over 11 bases. This CDR3 has 16 residues. The germline CDR1 and CDR2 sequences are SGDLS and YYNGEE. V trimming: 2 bases; J trimming: 1 base; junction bases outside the gene matches: 4. CDR3 sequence (DNA): TGTGCCAGCAGCGTCTCAGGGACAGGGGGCCAAGAGACCCAGTACTTC. This gives the protein CASSVSGTGGQETQYF.

This clonotype has at least ten counts. The junction departs from the called germline gene at one end, perhaps through a read error. V gene TRBV7-7 combines with J gene TRBJ2-1, with TRBD2 matching 7 bases. Per the germline V gene, CDR1 is SSHAT and CDR2 is FNYEAQ (reference sequence). The CDR3 has 15 residues. For the CDR3, the DNA is TGTGCTAGCAGCTCCGGACTAGACTCCTACAATGAGCAGTTCTTC. It is translated as CASSSGLDSYNEQFF.

In its sample, this clonotype was seen many times. The chain uses TRBV6-4 and TRBJ2-2; D remains unclear. The CDR3 runs 13 residues. From germline, CDR1 is MRHNA and CDR2 SNTAGT. The V and J ends lost 3 bases and 6 bases respectively, with 8 bases between them. In nucleotides, the CDR3 is TGTGCCAGCAGTGAACTGCCTTCCGGGGAGCTGTTTTTT. Translating it yields CASSELPSGELFF.

This clonotype was seen at least ten times. The chain joins TRBV19 to TRBJ1-5; 9 bases fit TRBD1. J was trimmed by 7 bases and V by 6 bases; bases with no gene match: 10. Germline CDR1 LNHDA, CDR2 SQIVND (reference sequence). This CDR3 spans 15 amino acids. The CDR3 region is CASSPRDRASQPQHF. Here the CDR3 DNA reads TGTGCCAGTAGCCCCCGGGACAGGGCATCCCAGCCCCAGCATTTT.

The V call is TRBV7-9, the J call TRBJ2-5; possible D gene TRBD2, 5 bases. CDR3 length: 14 residues. Trimming pared 6 bases from V and 1 base from J, leaving 12 bases between. Germline V gene lookup returns CDR1 SEHNR and CDR2 FQNEAQ (reference sequence). CDR3 in amino acids: CASRQEASQETQYF. As DNA, the CDR3 is TGTGCCAGCAGGCAGGAGGCGAGCCAAGAGACCCAGTACTTC.

In this sample, this clonotype turned up many times. The chain couples TRBV11-2 to TRBJ1-1; 7 nucleotides agree with TRBD1. CDR3 length equals 15 residues. Germline V gene data show CDR1 as SGHAT and CDR2 as FQNNGV. The junction had 14 bases not matched to a gene; V was cut back by 8 bases and J by 5 bases. CDR3 bases: TGTGCCAGCGGTTTTTCACCGGGACAGTGGACTGAAGCTTTCTTT. Translated, it gives CASGFSPGQWTEAFF.

This clonotype was detected a few times. The V gene is TRBV5-6, the J gene TRBJ2-2; 7 nucleotides agree with TRBD1. CDR1 is SGHDT, CDR2 YYEEEE, per germline. Germline trimming cut 0 bases from V and 7 bases from J; bases unmatched to any gene: 9. The CDR3 extends over 16 amino acids. As DNA, the CDR3 is TGTGCCAGCAGCTTGGTTTCGACAGGGCGGATCGGGGAGCTGTTTTTT. This sequence encodes CASSLVSTGRIGELFF.

There are many counts of this clonotype. CDR3 DNA: TGCGCCAGCAGCTTCGAGGGGGGGTTAGATACGCAGTATTTT. Amino acids: CASSFEGGLDTQYF. V and J are TRBV5-1 and TRBJ2-3; weak D call: TRBD2 (7 bases). V lost 2 bases and J lost 5, with 12 bases in between. The CDR3 runs to 14 residues. The germline CDR1 and CDR2 sequences are SGHRS and YFSETQ. Based on the CDR3 plus reference TRBV5-1 and TRBJ2-3, the full variable domain is KAGVTQTPRYLIKTRGQQVTLSCSPISGHRSVSWYQQTPGQGLQFLFEYFSETQRNKGNFPGRFSGRQFSNSRSEMNVSTLELGDSALYLCASSFEGGLDTQYFGPGTRLTVL.

This sequence joins TRBV14 and TRBJ2-6; TRBD2 agrees at 8 bases. The germline CDR1 and CDR2 sequences are SGHDN and FVKESK. The CDR3 covers 19 residues. After removal of 0 bases from V and 0 bases from J, the junction contained 7 bases not matched to a gene. This CDR3 is CASSQEWLAGRSGANVLTF. DNA of the CDR3: TGTGCCAGCAGCCAAGAATGGCTAGCGGGCCGCTCTGGGGCCAACGTCCTGACTTTC.

Ten or more counts support this clonotype. The rearrangement uses TRBV4-2 and TRBJ1-6, with TRBD1 matching 8 bases. CDR1 and CDR2 from the germline V gene are LGHNA and YNFKEQ. CDR3 size: 15 residues. V trimming: 6 bases; J trimming: 5 bases; junction bases outside the gene matches: 6. CDR3 bases: TGTGCCAGCAGTTCCGAGGACAGGGATAATTCACCCCTCCACTTT. Encoded protein: CASSSEDRDNSPLHF.

Only a few counts were recorded for this clonotype. The J gene is TRBJ1-2, the V gene TRBV5-1, with D unclear. V lost 0 bases, J lost 1 base, and 13 bases lay in between. The CDR3 covers 16 residues. Germline lookup yields CDR1 SGHRS and CDR2 YFSETQ. CDR3 sequence (DNA): TGCGCCAGCAGCTTGGCCGGAACCCCCGGTAACTATGGCTACACCTTC. Its translation: CASSLAGTPGNYGYTF.

Ten or more counts support this clonotype. The V call is TRBV12-3 or TRBV12-4, the J call TRBJ2-7; a possible D gene is TRBD1 (6 bases). The CDR3 is made up of 12 amino acids. Trimming stripped 9 bases from V and 3 bases from J, with 12 bases between. The CDR3 loop is CASVRDNYEQYF. CDR3 nucleotide sequence: TGTGCCAGTGTCCGGGACAACTACGAGCAGTACTTC.

This clonotype was observed at least ten times. The chain has TRBV24-1 and TRBJ2-3; 13 nucleotides match TRBD2. The junction had 6 bases not matched to a gene; V was cut back by 0 bases and J by 4 bases. This CDR3 has 18 residues. Per germline, CDR1 KGHDR and CDR2 SFDVKD. CDR3 bases: TGTGCCACCAGTGATTTGCGGACTAGCGGGAGTATCGCAGATACGCAGTATTTT. This sequence encodes CATSDLRTSGSIADTQYF.